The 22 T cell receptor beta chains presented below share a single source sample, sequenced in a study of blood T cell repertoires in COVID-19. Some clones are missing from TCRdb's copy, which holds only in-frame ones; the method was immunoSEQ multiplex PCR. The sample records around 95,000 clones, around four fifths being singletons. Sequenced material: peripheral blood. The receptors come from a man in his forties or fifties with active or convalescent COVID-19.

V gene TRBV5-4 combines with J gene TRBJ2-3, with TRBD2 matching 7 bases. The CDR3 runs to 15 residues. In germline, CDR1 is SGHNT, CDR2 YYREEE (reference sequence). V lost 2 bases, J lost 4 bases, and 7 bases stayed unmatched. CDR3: CASSFVGGRADTQYF. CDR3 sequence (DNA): TGTGCCAGCAGCTTCGTGGGCGGGAGAGCAGATACGCAGTATTTT.

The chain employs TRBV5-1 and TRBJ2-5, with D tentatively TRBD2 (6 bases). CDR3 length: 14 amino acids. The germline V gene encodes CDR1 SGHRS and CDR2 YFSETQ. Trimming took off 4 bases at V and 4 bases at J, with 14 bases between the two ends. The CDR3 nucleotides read TGCGCCAGCAGCCCCGGTGGGGGGTCAGAGACCCAGTACTTC. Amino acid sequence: CASSPGGGSETQYF.

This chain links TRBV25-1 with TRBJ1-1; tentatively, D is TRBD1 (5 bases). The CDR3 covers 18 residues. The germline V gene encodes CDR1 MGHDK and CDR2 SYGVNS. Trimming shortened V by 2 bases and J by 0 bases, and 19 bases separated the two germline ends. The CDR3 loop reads CASSERRRGDNMNTEAFF. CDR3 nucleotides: TGTGCCAGCAGTGAAAGGAGGAGGGGCGACAATATGAACACTGAAGCTTTCTTT.

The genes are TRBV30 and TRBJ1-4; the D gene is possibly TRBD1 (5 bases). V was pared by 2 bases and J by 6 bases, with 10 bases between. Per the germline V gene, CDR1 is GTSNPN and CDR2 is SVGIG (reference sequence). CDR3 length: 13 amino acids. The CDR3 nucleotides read TGTGCCTGGAGTCCGGGACTGGATGAAAAACTGTTTTTT. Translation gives CAWSPGLDEKLFF.

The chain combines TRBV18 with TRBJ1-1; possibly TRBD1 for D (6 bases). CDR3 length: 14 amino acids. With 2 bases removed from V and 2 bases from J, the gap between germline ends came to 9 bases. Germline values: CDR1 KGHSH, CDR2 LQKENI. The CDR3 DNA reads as TGTGCCAGCTCACCAGGGACACAAAACACTGAAGCTTTCTTT. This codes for CASSPGTQNTEAFF.

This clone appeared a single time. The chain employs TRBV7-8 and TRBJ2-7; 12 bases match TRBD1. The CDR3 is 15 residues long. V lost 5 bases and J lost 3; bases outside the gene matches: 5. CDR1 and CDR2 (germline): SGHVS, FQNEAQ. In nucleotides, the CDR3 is TGTGCCAGCAGCCTCGGGACAGGGGGCATCTACGAGCAGTACTTC. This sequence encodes CASSLGTGGIYEQYF.

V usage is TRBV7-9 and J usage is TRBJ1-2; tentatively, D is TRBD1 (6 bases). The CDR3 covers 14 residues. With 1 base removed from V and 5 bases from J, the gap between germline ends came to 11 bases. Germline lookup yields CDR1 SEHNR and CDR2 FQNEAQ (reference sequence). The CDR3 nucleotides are TGTGCCAGCAGCTTAGGAGGGGACACGTATGGCTACACCTTC. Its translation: CASSLGGDTYGYTF.

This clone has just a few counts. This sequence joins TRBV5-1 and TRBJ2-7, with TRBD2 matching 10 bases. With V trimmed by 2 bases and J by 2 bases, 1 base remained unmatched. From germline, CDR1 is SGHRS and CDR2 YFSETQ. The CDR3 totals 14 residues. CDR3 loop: CASSFTSGAYEQYF. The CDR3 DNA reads TGCGCCAGCAGCTTCACTAGCGGGGCCTACGAGCAGTACTTC.

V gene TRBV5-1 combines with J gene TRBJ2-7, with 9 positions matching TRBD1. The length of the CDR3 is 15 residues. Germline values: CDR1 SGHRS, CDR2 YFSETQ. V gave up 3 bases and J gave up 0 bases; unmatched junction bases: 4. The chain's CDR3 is CASSSQTGGSYEQYF. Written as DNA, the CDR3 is TGCGCCAGCAGCTCCCAGACAGGGGGCTCCTACGAGCAGTACTTC.

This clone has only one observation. The CDR3 sequence: CASSRVAGYNEQFF. The CDR3 DNA sequence: TGTGCCAGTAGTAGGGTAGCGGGGTACAATGAGCAGTTCTTC. V is TRBV19 and J is TRBJ2-1; 8 nucleotides match TRBD2. With V trimmed by 4 bases and J by 4 bases, 3 bases remained unmatched. CDR1 and CDR2 from the germline V gene are LNHDA and SQIVND (reference sequence). The CDR3 totals 14 residues.

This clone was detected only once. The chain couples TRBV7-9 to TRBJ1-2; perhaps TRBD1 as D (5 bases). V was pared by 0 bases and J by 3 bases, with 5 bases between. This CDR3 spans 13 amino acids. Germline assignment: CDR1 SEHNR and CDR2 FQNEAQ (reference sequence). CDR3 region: CASSLAGDYGYTF. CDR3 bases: TGTGCCAGCAGCTTAGCAGGGGACTATGGCTACACCTTC.

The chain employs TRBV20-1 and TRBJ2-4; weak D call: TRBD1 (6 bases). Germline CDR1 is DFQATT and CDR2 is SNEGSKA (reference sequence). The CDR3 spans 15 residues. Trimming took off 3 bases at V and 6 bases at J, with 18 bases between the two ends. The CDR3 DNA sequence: TGCAGTGCTAGTACCCCGACCGGGACACTAAACATTCAGTACTTC. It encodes CSASTPTGTLNIQYF.

In nucleotides, the CDR3 is TGTGCCAGCAGCACAGGACTAGCGGACTACCAAGAGACCCAGTACTTC. It is translated as CASSTGLADYQETQYF. The chain is built from TRBV5-4 and TRBJ2-5, with TRBD2 identical over 10 bases. The CDR3 spans 16 residues. CDR1 and CDR2 from the germline V gene are SGHNT and YYREEE (reference sequence). V shed 4 bases, J shed 0 bases, and the junction held 6 bases outside the gene matches. The full variable domain, in which reference TRBV5-4 and TRBJ2-5 provide the parts outside the CDR3, is ETGVTQSPTHLIKTRGQQVTLRCSSQSGHNTVSWYQQALGQGPQFIFQYYREEENGRGNFPPRFSGLQFPNYSSELNVNALELDDSALYLCASSTGLADYQETQYFGPGTRLLVL.

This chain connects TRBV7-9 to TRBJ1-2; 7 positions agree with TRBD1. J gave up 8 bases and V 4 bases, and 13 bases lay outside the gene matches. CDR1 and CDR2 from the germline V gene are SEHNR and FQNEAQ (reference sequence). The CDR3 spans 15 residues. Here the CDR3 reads CASSSADRTHRGYTF. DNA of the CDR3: TGTGCCAGCAGCTCGGCGGACAGGACCCACCGAGGCTACACCTTC.

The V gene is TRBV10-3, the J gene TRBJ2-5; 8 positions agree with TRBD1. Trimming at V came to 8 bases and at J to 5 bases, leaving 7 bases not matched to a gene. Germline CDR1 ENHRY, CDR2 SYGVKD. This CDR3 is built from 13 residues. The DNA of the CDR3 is TGTGCCATCGCCAGGGGGCAGCGGGAGACCCAGTACTTC. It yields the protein CAIARGQRETQYF.

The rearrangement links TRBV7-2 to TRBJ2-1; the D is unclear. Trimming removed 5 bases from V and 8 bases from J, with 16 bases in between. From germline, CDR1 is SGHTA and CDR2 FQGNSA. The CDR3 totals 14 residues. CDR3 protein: CASSPRLTSDEQFF. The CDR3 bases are TGTGCCAGCAGCCCCCGACTCACCAGCGATGAGCAGTTCTTC.

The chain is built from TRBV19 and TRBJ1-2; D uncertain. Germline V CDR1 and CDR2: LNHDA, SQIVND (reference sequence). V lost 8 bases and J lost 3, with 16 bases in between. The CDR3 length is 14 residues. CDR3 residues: CASEPGGGYYGYTF. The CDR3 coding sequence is TGTGCCAGTGAACCGGGAGGAGGATACTATGGCTACACCTTC.

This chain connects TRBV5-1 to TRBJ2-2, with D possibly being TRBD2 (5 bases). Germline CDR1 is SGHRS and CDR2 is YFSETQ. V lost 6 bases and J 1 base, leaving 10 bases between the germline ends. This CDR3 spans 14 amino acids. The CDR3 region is CASMRAGNTGELFF. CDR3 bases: TGCGCCAGCATGAGGGCGGGGAACACCGGGGAGCTGTTTTTT.

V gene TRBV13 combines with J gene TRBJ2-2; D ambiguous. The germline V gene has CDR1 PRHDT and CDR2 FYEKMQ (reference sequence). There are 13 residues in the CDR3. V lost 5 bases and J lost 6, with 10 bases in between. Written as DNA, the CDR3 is TGTGCCAGCAGCCCAAGAGTTCCCGGGGAGCTGTTTTTT. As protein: CASSPRVPGELFF.

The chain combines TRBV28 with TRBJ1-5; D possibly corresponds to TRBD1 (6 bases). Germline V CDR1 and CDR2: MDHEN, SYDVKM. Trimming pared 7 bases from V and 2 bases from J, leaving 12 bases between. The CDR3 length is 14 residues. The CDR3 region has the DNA TGTGCCAGCACCACAGGGTGGGGCAATCAGCCCCAGCATTTT. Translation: CASTTGWGNQPQHF.

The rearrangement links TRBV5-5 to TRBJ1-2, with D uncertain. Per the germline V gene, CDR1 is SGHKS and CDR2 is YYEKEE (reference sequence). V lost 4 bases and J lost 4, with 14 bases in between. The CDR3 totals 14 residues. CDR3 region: CASSRELEGYGYTF. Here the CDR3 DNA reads TGTGCCAGCAGCAGGGAATTAGAGGGCTATGGCTACACCTTC.

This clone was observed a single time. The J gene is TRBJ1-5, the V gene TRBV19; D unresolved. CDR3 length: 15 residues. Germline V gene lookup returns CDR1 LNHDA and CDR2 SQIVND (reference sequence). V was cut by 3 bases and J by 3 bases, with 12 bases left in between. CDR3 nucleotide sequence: TGTGCCAGTAGTATTGGAGGCGGGAACAATCAGCCCCAGCATTTT. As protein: CASSIGGGNNQPQHF.